This T cell receptor beta chain was sequenced in a study of T cell changes during pregnancy in multiple sclerosis. Trimming took 5 bases from V and 7 from J, leaving 11 bases between them. Per the germline V gene, CDR1 is LNHDA and CDR2 is SQIVND (reference sequence). This CDR3 region has 13 residues. Clones were read by immunoSEQ multiplex PCR, and TCRdb kept only the in-frame ones, dropping some. The sample includes fewer than 45,000 clones, 88% of them seen just once. Sequenced here: CD8+ T cells from peripheral blood mononuclear cells, sampled in the third trimester of pregnancy. This TCR was recovered from a female donor with multiple sclerosis, enrolled in a pregnancy study. The rearrangement uses TRBV19 and TRBJ2-2; possible D gene TRBD2, 5 bases. DNA for the CDR3: TGTGCCAGTAGTTTCGGGGTGGTCGGGGAGCTGTTTTTT. Amino acids: CASSFGVVGELFF.